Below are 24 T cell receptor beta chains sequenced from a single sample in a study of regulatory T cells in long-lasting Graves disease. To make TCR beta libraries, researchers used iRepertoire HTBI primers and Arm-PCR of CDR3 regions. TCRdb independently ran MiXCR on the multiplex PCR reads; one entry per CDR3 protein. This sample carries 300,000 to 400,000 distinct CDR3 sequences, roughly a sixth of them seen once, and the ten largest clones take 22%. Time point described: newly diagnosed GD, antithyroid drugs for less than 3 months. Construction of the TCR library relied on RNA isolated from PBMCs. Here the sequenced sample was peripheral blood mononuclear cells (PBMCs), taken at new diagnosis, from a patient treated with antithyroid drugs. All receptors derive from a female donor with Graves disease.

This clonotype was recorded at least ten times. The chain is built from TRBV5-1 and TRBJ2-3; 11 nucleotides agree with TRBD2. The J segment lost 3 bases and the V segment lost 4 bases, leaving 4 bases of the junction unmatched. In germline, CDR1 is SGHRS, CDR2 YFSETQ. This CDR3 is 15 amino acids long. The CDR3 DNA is TGCGCCAGCAGCCACACTAGCGGGGGAACAGATACGCAGTATTTT. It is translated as CASSHTSGGTDTQYF. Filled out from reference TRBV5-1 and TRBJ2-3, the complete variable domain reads KAGVTQTPRYLIKTRGQQVTLSCSPISGHRSVSWYQQTPGQGLQFLFEYFSETQRNKGNFPGRFSGRQFSNSRSEMNVSTLELGDSALYLCASSHTSGGTDTQYFGPGTRLTVL.

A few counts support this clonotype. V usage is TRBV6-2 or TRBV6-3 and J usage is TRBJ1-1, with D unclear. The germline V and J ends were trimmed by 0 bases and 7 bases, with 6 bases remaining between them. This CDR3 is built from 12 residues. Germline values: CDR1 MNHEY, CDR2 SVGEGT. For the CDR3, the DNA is TGTGCCAGCAGTTACTCGTGGGGTGAAGCTTTCTTT. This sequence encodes CASSYSWGEAFF.

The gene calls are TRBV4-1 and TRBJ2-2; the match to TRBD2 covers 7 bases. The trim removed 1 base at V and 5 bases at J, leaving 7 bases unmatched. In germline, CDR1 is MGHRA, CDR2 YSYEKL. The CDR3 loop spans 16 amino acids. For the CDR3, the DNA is TGCGCCAGCAGCCAAGCGGCGGGAGAGGCGACCGGGGAGCTGTTTTTT. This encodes CASSQAAGEATGELFF.

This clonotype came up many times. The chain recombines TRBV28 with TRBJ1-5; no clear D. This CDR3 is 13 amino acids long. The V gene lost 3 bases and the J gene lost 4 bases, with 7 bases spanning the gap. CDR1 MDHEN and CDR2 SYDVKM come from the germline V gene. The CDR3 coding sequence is TGTGCCAGCAGTTTCGATGAGAATCAGCCCCAGCATTTT. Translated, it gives CASSFDENQPQHF. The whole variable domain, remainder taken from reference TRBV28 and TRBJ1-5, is DVKVTQSSRYLVKRTGEKVFLECVQDMDHENMFWYRQDPGLGLRLIYFSYDVKMKEKGDIPEGYSVSREKKERFSLILESASTNQTSMYLCASSFDENQPQHFGDGTRLSIL.

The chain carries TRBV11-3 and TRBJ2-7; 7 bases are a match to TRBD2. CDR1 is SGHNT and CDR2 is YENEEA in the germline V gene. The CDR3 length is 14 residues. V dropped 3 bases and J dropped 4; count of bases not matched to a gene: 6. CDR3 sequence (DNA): TGTGCCAGCAGCTTCAGCGGGACCGTATACGAGCAGTACTTC. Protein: CASSFSGTVYEQYF.

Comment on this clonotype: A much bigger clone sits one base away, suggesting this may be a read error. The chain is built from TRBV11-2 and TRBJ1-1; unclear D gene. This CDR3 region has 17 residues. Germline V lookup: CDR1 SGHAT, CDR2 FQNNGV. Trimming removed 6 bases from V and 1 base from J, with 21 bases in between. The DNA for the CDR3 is TGTGCCAGCAGTGAAGCGCTGCGAGTGGGAACGAACACTGAAGCTTTCTTT. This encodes CASSEALRVGTNTEAFF.

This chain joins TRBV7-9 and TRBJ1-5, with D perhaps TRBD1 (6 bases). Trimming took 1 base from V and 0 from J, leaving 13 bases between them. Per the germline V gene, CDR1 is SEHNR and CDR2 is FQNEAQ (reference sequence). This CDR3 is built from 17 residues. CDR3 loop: CASSLGDTTYSNQPQHF. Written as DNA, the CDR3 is TGTGCCAGCAGCTTAGGGGACACGACCTATAGCAATCAGCCCCAGCATTTT. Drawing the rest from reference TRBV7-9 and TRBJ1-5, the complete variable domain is DTGVSQNPRHKITKRGQNVTFRCDPISEHNRLYWYRQTLGQGPEFLTYFQNEAQLEKSRLLSDRFSAERPKGSFSTLEIQRTEQGDSAMYLCASSLGDTTYSNQPQHFGDGTRLSIL.

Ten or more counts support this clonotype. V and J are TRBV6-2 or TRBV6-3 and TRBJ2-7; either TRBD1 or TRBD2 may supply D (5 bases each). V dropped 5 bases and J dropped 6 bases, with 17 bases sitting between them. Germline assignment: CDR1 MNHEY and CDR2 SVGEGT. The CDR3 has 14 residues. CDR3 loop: CASSGQMGVSEQYF. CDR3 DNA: TGTGCCAGCAGTGGCCAGATGGGGGTCTCCGAGCAGTACTTC.

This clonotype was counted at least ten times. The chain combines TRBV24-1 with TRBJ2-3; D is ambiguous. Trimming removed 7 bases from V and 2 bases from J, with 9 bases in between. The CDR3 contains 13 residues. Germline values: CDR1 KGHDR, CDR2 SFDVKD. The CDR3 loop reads CATSVTLTDTQYF. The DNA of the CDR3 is TGTGCCACCAGCGTGACTCTCACAGATACGCAGTATTTT.

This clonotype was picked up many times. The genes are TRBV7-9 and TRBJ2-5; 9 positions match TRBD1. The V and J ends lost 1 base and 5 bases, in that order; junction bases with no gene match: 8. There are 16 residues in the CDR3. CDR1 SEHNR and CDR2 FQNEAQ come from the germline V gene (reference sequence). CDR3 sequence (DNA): TGTGCCAGCAGCTTAGACAGGGGGCCTCGGACGGAGACCCAGTACTTC. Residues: CASSLDRGPRTETQYF.

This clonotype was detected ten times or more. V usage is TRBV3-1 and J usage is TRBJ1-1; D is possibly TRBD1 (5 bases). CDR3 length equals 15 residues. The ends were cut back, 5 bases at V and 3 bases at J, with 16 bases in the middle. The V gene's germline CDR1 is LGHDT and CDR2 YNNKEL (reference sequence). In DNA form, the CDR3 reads TGTGCCAGCAGCTATCGAGGCAGGGTAGACACTGAAGCTTTCTTT. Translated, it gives CASSYRGRVDTEAFF.

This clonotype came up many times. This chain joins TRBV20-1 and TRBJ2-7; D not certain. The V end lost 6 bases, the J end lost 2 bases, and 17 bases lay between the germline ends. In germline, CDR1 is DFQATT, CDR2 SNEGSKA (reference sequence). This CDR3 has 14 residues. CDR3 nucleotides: TGCAGTGCCCCTAATGACCGCGGTGCCTACGAGCAGTACTTC. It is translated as CSAPNDRGAYEQYF.

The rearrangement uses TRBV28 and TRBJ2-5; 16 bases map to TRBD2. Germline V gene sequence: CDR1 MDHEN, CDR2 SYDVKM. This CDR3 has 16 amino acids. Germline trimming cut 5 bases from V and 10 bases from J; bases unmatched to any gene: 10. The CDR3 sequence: CASSHAGTSGRANQYF. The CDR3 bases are TGTGCCAGCAGTCACGCAGGGACTAGCGGGAGGGCTAACCAGTACTTC.

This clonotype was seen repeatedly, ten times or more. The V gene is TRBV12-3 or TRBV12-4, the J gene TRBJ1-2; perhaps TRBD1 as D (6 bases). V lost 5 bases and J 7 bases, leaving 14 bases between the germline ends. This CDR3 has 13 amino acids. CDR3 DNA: TGTGCCAGCAGTACAACAGGGTTTTCTGGCTACACCTTC. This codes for CASSTTGFSGYTF.

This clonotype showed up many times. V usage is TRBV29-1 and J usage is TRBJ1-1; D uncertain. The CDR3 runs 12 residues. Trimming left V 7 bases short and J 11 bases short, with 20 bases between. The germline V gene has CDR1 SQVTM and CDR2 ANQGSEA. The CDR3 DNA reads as TGCAGCGCTCCCACGGGCCCGGGTGCGGCTTTCTTT. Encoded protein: CSAPTGPGAAFF.

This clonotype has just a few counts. As DNA, the CDR3 is TGCGCCAGCAGCCGAGGATTATCAGGGGTGGCCAACGTCCTGACTTTC. It specifies CASSRGLSGVANVLTF. The V call is TRBV4-3, the J call TRBJ2-6; perhaps TRBD1 as D (6 bases). This CDR3 spans 16 amino acids. Germline values: CDR1 LGHNA, CDR2 YSLEER. The ends were cut back, 4 bases at V and 6 bases at J, with 16 bases in the middle.

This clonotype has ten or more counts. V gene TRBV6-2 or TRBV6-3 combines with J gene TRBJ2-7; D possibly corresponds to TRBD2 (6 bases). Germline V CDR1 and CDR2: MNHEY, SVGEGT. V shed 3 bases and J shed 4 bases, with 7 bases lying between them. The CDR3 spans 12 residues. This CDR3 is CASSYREYEQYF. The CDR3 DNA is TGTGCCAGCAGTTATCGGGAGTACGAGCAGTACTTC.

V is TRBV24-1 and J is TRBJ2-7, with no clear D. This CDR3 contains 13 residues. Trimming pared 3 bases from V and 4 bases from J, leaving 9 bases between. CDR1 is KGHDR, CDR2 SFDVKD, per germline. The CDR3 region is CATSDPSAYEQYF. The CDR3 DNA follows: TGTGCCACCAGTGATCCCTCCGCTTACGAGCAGTACTTC.

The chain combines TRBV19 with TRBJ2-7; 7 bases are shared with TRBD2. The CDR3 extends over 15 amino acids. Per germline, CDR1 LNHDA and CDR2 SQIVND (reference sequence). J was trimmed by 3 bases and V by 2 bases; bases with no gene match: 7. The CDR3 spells CASSIWAGEDYEQYF. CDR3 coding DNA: TGTGCCAGTAGTATATGGGCGGGAGAGGACTACGAGCAGTACTTC.

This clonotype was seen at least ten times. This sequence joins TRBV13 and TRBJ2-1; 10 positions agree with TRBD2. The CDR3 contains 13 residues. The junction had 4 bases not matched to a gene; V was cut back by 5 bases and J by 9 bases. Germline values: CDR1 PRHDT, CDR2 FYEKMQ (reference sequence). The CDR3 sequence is CASSTGTSAEQFF. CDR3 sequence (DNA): TGTGCCAGCAGCACTGGGACTAGCGCTGAGCAGTTCTTC.

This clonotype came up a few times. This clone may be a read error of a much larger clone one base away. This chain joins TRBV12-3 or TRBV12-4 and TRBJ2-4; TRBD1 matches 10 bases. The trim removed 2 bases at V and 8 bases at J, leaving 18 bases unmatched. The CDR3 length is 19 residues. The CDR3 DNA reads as TGTGCCAGCAGTTTACACCCCCCCTGGGCCGGGACAGGGGAAGACATTCAGTACTTC. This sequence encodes CASSLHPPWAGTGEDIQYF.

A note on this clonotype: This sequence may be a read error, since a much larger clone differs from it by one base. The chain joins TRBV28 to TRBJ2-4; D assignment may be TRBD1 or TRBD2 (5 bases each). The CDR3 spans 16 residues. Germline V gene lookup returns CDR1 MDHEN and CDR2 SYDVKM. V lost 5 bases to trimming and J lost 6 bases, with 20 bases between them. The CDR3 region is CASSDPRDPDRNIQYF. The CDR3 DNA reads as TGTGCCAGCAGTGACCCCCGGGACCCTGATAGAAACATTCAGTACTTC.

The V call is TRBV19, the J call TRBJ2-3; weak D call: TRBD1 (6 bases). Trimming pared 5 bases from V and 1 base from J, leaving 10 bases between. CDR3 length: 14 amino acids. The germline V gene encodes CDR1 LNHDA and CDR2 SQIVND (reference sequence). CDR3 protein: CASSFRTGTDTQYF. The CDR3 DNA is TGTGCCAGTAGTTTCCGGACAGGCACAGATACGCAGTATTTT.

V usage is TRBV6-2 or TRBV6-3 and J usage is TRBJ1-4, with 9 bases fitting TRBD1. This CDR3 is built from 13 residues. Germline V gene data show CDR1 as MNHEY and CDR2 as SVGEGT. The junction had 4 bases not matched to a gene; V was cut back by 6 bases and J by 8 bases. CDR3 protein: CASRDRGGEKLFF. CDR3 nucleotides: TGTGCCAGCAGGGACAGGGGAGGGGAAAAACTGTTTTTT.